The 21 T cell receptor beta chains in this list originate from one sample, sequenced in a study of cytotoxic CD8 clonotypes in ibrutinib-treated CLL. The protocol was immunoSEQ multiplex PCR, while the TCRdb copy is restricted to in-frame clones and leaves out a portion. The profile shows under 200,000 clones, under 90% of them singletons. The sample here was PBMCs, taken after 24 months of ibrutinib treatment. The origin of the receptors is a human donor with chronic lymphocytic leukemia.

Only a few counts were recorded for this clone. An end of the junction does not agree with germline; a read error may underlie this. The chain links TRBV5-1 to TRBJ2-7, with 8 bases aligning to TRBD1. CDR1 is SGHRS and CDR2 is YFSETQ in the germline V gene. This CDR3 is 12 amino acids long. This CDR3 is CASSVNRDRYLF. The CDR3, as DNA: TGCGCCAGCAGTGTAAACCGGGACAGGTATCTGTTC.

This clone was seen only once. The rearrangement joins TRBV7-2 to TRBJ2-1, with 7 positions matching TRBD2. CDR1 SGHTA and CDR2 FQGNSA come from the germline V gene. V lost 5 bases and J lost 6; bases outside the gene matches: 10. The CDR3 contains 15 residues. The CDR3, as DNA: TGTGCCAGCAGCATAGGGAGGGACTACACCAATGAGCAGTTCTTC. Its protein is CASSIGRDYTNEQFF.

The chain recombines TRBV5-1 with TRBJ1-5, with TRBD1 matching over 8 bases. Germline CDR1 SGHRS, CDR2 YFSETQ. Unmatched junction bases numbered 10, after V lost 4 bases and J lost 7 bases. The CDR3 is 15 amino acids. As DNA, the CDR3 is TGCGCCAGCAGCCCCGTGGCAGGGGGCCGACAGCCCCAGCATTTT. It specifies CASSPVAGGRQPQHF.

This CDR3 is CASSERTSGPYGYTF. The CDR3 nucleotides read TGTGCCAGCAGTGAGCGAACTTCAGGGCCCTATGGCTACACCTTC. The chain employs TRBV6-1 and TRBJ1-2; D is possibly TRBD1 (5 bases). V was cut by 3 bases and J by 4 bases, with 15 bases left in between. Germline values: CDR1 MNHNS, CDR2 SASEGT. The CDR3 runs 15 residues.

The V call is TRBV9, the J call TRBJ1-3, with unresolved D. V lost 1 base and J lost 4, with 6 bases in between. Germline V gives CDR1 SGDLS, CDR2 YYNGEE. The CDR3 length is 13 residues. CDR3 sequence reads: CASSVNGGNTIYF. The CDR3 bases are TGTGCCAGCAGCGTAAACGGCGGAAACACCATATATTTT.

V usage is TRBV29-1 and J usage is TRBJ2-3; D is perhaps TRBD2 (5 bases). The CDR3 has 13 amino acids. Germline CDR1 and CDR2: SQVTM and ANQGSEA. Trimming pared 6 bases from V and 2 bases from J, leaving 12 bases between. The CDR3 DNA sequence: TGCAGCGTACGAGCGGACTCCACAGATACGCAGTATTTT. This sequence encodes CSVRADSTDTQYF.

The chain recombines TRBV10-1 with TRBJ1-4; no clear D. The CDR3 is 13 amino acids. CDR1 is WNHNN and CDR2 is SYGVQD in the germline V gene (reference sequence). V lost 4 bases to trimming and J lost 5 bases, with 8 bases between them. In nucleotides, the CDR3 is TGCGCCAGCAGTGCAACAGTCAATGAAAAACTGTTTTTT. Protein sequence: CASSATVNEKLFF.

V is TRBV20-1 and J is TRBJ1-1; no clear D. The CDR3 loop spans 11 amino acids. Germline V gene data show CDR1 as DFQATT and CDR2 as SNEGSKA (reference sequence). V gave up 5 bases and J gave up 3 bases, with 7 bases separating them. Written as DNA, the CDR3 is TGCAGTGCTTTACGGGACACTGAAGCTTTCTTT. Translating gives CSALRDTEAFF.

The rearrangement joins TRBV5-4 to TRBJ2-3; a weak D match, TRBD1 (5 bases). V dropped 4 bases and J dropped 4 bases, with 13 bases sitting between them. Germline assignment: CDR1 SGHNT and CDR2 YYREEE (reference sequence). There are 14 residues in the CDR3. The CDR3 region is CASSLGQGADTQYF. The DNA for the CDR3 is TGTGCCAGCAGCCTGGGCCAGGGCGCAGATACGCAGTATTTT.

This clone was observed a few times. The chain joins TRBV7-9 to TRBJ1-5, with 8 nucleotides matching TRBD1. The CDR3 spans 15 residues. Trimming at V came to 1 base and at J to 4 bases, leaving 3 bases not matched to a gene. Germline CDR1 reads SEHNR; CDR2 reads FQNEAQ (reference sequence). CDR3 bases: TGTGCCAGCAGCTTAGTAGGGACAGGTAATCAGCCCCAGCATTTT. This translates into CASSLVGTGNQPQHF.

The rearrangement uses TRBV30 and TRBJ2-1; 9 positions match TRBD2. Germline V gene sequence: CDR1 GTSNPN, CDR2 SVGIG (reference sequence). This CDR3 is 12 amino acids long. Unmatched junction bases numbered 3, after V lost 5 bases and J lost 7 bases. CDR3 coding DNA: TGTGCCTGGGAGCGGGGGGTGAATGAGCAGTTCTTC. Translated: CAWERGVNEQFF.

This clone was seen just once. This may arise from a read error, as a much more abundant clone is one base away. The chain links TRBV7-2 to TRBJ1-1; 8 nucleotides match TRBD1. Looked up from germline, CDR1 is SGHTA and CDR2 is FQGNSA. Unmatched junction bases numbered 0, after V lost 3 bases and J lost 0 bases. This CDR3 comprises 14 residues. The CDR3 DNA sequence: TGTGCCAGCAGCTTGACAGGGGTGAACACTGAAGCTTTCTTT. Its protein product is CASSLTGVNTEAFF. Full variable domain (remainder filled in from reference TRBV7-2 and TRBJ1-1): GAGVSQSPSNKVTEKGKDVELRCDPISGHTALYWYRQSLGQGLEFLIYFQGNSAPDKSGLPSDRFSAERTGGSVSTLTIQRTQQEDSAVYLCASSLTGVNTEAFFGQGTRLTVV.

This chain connects TRBV5-1 to TRBJ2-1; the match to TRBD2 covers 11 bases. Germline CDR1 SGHRS, CDR2 YFSETQ. The CDR3 covers 16 residues. The V segment lost 4 bases and the J segment 4 bases; nucleotides outside the gene matches: 7. The CDR3 reads CASSEGLAGGYNEQFF. CDR3 DNA: TGCGCCAGCAGCGAGGGGCTAGCGGGGGGTTACAATGAGCAGTTCTTC. Filled out from reference TRBV5-1 and TRBJ2-1, the complete variable domain reads KAGVTQTPRYLIKTRGQQVTLSCSPISGHRSVSWYQQTPGQGLQFLFEYFSETQRNKGNFPGRFSGRQFSNSRSEMNVSTLELGDSALYLCASSEGLAGGYNEQFFGPGTRLTVL.

The genes are TRBV5-1 and TRBJ1-4; 7 bases map to TRBD1. Germline V lookup: CDR1 SGHRS, CDR2 YFSETQ. Trimming at V came to 4 bases and at J to 3 bases, leaving 3 bases not matched to a gene. This CDR3 is built from 14 residues. The CDR3 here is CASSTGTANEKLFF. The CDR3 coding sequence is TGCGCCAGCAGCACTGGGACAGCTAATGAAAAACTGTTTTTT.

This clone came up many times. V usage is TRBV12-5 and J usage is TRBJ1-1, with D possibly matching TRBD1 (6 bases). The germline V and J ends were trimmed by 1 base and 7 bases, with 7 bases remaining between them. Per germline, CDR1 LGHNT and CDR2 FRNRAP. The CDR3 totals 12 residues. The CDR3 DNA follows: TGTGCTAGTGGTTTGGGGACAGTTGAAGCTTTCTTT. Its translation: CASGLGTVEAFF.

The rearrangement joins TRBV30 to TRBJ2-5; 7 positions match TRBD1. The germline V gene encodes CDR1 GTSNPN and CDR2 SVGIG (reference sequence). V was pared by 2 bases and J by 5 bases, with 17 bases of the junction left unmatched. The CDR3 is made up of 17 amino acids. CDR3 in amino acids: CAWSKPSFGTVAETQYF. CDR3 nucleotide sequence: TGTGCCTGGAGTAAACCTTCGTTCGGGACAGTGGCGGAGACCCAGTACTTC.

The V call is TRBV6-6, the J call TRBJ2-7; TRBD1 agrees at 7 bases. J lost 0 bases, V lost 6 bases, and 5 bases had no gene match. This CDR3 has 14 amino acids. Germline CDR1 reads MNHNY; CDR2 reads SVGAGI (reference sequence). The CDR3 is CASRSGGGSYEQYF. The CDR3 nucleotides read TGTGCCAGCAGGTCAGGGGGTGGCTCCTACGAGCAGTACTTC.

This clone showed up just a few times. The rearrangement uses TRBV6-5 and TRBJ1-2; D might be TRBD1 (6 bases). The CDR3 has 14 residues. Germline V gene sequence: CDR1 MNHEY, CDR2 SVGAGI. Deletions cut 3 bases from V and 3 bases from J, with 11 bases between. CDR3 region: CASSYVRGDYGYTF. The DNA for the CDR3 is TGTGCCAGCAGTTATGTCAGGGGCGACTATGGCTACACCTTC.

The chain recombines TRBV5-1 with TRBJ2-1, with 13 bases identical to TRBD2. CDR1 and CDR2 (germline): SGHRS, YFSETQ. J gave up 7 bases and V 0 bases, and 4 bases lay outside the gene matches. The CDR3 is made up of 16 amino acids. This CDR3 reads CASSLGLAGGWNEQFF. As DNA, the CDR3 is TGCGCCAGCAGCTTGGGACTAGCGGGGGGTTGGAATGAGCAGTTCTTC.

The rearrangement uses TRBV9 and TRBJ2-7, with a possible D match to TRBD2 (6 bases). Germline CDR1 reads SGDLS; CDR2 reads YYNGEE. CDR3 size: 14 residues. The ends were cut back, 2 bases at V and 2 bases at J, with 11 bases in the middle. CDR3 residues: CASSVGGDPYEQYF. Here the CDR3 DNA reads TGTGCCAGCAGCGTGGGCGGGGACCCCTACGAGCAGTACTTC.

CDR3 amino acids: CASSFAGGSSGNTIYF. DNA for the CDR3: TGTGCCAGCAGCTTCGCAGGGGGCAGTTCTGGAAACACCATATATTTT. V is TRBV5-6 and J is TRBJ1-3; 8 bases agree with TRBD1. Germline assignment: CDR1 SGHDT and CDR2 YYEEEE. The CDR3 totals 16 residues. Trimming took 2 bases from V and 1 from J; bases not matched to a gene: 5.